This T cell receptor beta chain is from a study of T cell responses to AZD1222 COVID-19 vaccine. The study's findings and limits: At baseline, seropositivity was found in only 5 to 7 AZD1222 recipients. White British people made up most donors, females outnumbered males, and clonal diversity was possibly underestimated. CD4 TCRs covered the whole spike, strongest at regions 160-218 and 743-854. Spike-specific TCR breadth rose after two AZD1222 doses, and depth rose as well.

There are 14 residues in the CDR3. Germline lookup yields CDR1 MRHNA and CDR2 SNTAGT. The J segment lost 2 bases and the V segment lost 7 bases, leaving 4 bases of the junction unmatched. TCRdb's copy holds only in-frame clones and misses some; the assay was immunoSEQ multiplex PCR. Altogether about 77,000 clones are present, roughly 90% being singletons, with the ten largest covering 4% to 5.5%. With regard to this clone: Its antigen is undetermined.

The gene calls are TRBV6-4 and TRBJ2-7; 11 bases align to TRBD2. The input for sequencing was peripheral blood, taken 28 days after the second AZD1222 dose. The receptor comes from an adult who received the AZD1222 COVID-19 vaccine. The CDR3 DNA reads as TGTGCCAGCATAGGACTAGCGGGTGCCTACGAGCAGTACTTC. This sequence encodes CASIGLAGAYEQYF.